This T cell receptor beta chain was recorded in a study of vaccination and CD4 T cells after COVID-19. For the study at large: The makeup of the convalescents was six males and four females, two of them Hispanic.

Via MiXCR, TCRdb re-called the PCR reads, giving one row per CDR3 protein. The table shows about 18,000 distinct CDR3 sequences, with 55% to 80% occurring only once. The CDR3 runs to 16 residues. V lost 0 bases to trimming and J lost 1 base, with 10 bases between them. Germline CDR1 reads KGHSH; CDR2 reads LQKENI. In this sample, this clonotype turned up once. The rearrangement joins TRBV18 to TRBJ1-3; tentatively, D is TRBD1 (6 bases). This clonotype was obtained from a human donor who had recovered from COVID-19. The input for sequencing was CD4+ T cells from blood, taken after SARS-CoV-2 vaccination. CDR3: CASSPPGGASGNTIYF. The CDR3 DNA reads TGTGCCAGCTCACCACCGGGGGGCGCTTCTGGAAACACCATATATTTT.